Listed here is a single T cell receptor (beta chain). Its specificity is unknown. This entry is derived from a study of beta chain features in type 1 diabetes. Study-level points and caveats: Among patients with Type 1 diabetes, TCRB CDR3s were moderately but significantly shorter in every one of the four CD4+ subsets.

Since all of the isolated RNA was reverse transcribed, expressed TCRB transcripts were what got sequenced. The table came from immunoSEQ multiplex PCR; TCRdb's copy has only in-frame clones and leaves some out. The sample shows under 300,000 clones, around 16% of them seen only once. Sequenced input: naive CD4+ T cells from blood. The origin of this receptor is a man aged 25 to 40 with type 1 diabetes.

The CDR3 sequence: CAWRVAGSYEQYF. In DNA, the CDR3 is TGTGCCTGGAGGGTAGCGGGTTCCTACGAGCAGTACTTC. V gene TRBV30 combines with J gene TRBJ2-7; TRBD2 matches 7 bases. The CDR3 sequence is 13 residues long. Germline CDR1 GTSNPN, CDR2 SVGIG (reference sequence). After removal of 3 bases from V and 1 base from J, the junction contained 3 bases not matched to a gene.